This T cell receptor beta chain is from a study of radiotherapy plus CTLA-4 blockade in lung cancer (dated by TCRdb to about 2018). General notes on the study: Objective responses were observed in 18% of enrolled patients, and disease control was achieved in 25% to 35%. General conclusions and limits of the study: Early dynamic changes in blood T cell clones, together with increased serum interferon-beta after radiation, were reported as the strongest predictors of response. After treatment with radiotherapy and ipilimumab, TCR clones that came from tumors expanded in the peripheral blood.

Focal radiation therapy combined with CTLA-4 blockade (ipilimumab) was tested in patients with chemo-refractory metastatic non-small-cell lung cancer. This clone is medium-sized (0.01 to 0.1%) in terms of sample share. No antigen is known for it. Per-base quality was not reported, and no clone a single base away is much larger than it. The library was made by the immunoSEQ multiplex PCR assay. Entries here come from immuneACCESS through TCRdb and include only in-frame sequences with V and J called. Some clones fail to appear in such tables; in the studies checked, an unresolved V gene covers under half of the shortfall, and the cause of the remainder is unknown. The table for this sample lists more than 65,000 clones; over 80% of them were counted only once. In total, the top ten clones hold 0.75% to 0.95% of the sample. CDR3 length: 12 amino acids, cysteine to phenylalanine. The kept DNA is CDR3 alone, 36 bases in frame from the first base. CDR1 and CDR2, looked up from the germline V gene, are SQVTM and ANQGSEA. The junction shows trimming of 6 bases on V and 7 bases on J, and the gene matches do not reach 6 bases of it.

The TCR originated in a human donor with non-small cell lung cancer who had stable disease on radiotherapy plus ipilimumab. Sequencing used peripheral blood, obtained from a patient treated with radiotherapy plus ipilimumab. The chain uses TRBV29-1 and TRBJ1-2, and 9 bases in between align with TRBD1. The nucleotide sequence is TGCAGCGTCGATACGACAGGGGGTGGCTACACCTTC. Translation gives CSVDTTGGGYTF.